The 6 T cell receptor beta chains below all came from one sample that was sequenced in a study of CD8 T cells in ankylosing spondylitis. TCRdb itself ran the 5' RACE reads through MiXCR, one entry per CDR3 protein. The sample carries 150,000 to 200,000 distinct CDR3 sequences, 15% to 20% recorded once. Sequenced: blood, either unsorted or a sorted T cell fraction (not recorded which). These receptors came from a male donor aged 5 to 30 with ankylosing spondylitis or in good health (not recorded which).

This clonotype occurred many times. The chain combines TRBV12-5 with TRBJ1-5, with 7 bases lining up with TRBD1. CDR1 and CDR2 (germline): LGHNT, FRNRAP. The CDR3 has 14 residues. The chain's CDR3 is CATTQDRTNQPQHF. The CDR3 DNA is TGTGCAACCACCCAGGACAGGACGAATCAGCCCCAGCATTTT.

In this sample, this clonotype turned up a few times. The CDR3 loop reads CASSTPGLATDTQYF. CDR3 in DNA: TGTGCCAGTAGTACACCGGGACTAGCCACAGATACGCAGTATTTT. This chain connects TRBV19 to TRBJ2-3; TRBD2 aligns across 9 bases. V dropped 4 bases and J dropped 2; count of bases not matched to a gene: 4. In germline, CDR1 is LNHDA, CDR2 SQIVND (reference sequence). CDR3 length: 15 residues. Based on the CDR3 plus reference TRBV19 and TRBJ2-3, the full variable domain is DGGITQSPKYLFRKEGQNVTLSCEQNLNHDAMYWYRQDPGQGLRLIYYSQIVNDFQKGDIAEGYSVSREKKESFPLTVTSAQKNPTAFYLCASSTPGLATDTQYFGPGTRLTVL.

The table lists this clonotype with many counts. The chain employs TRBV9 and TRBJ2-1, with 10 bases matching TRBD2. Germline V gene data show CDR1 as SGDLS and CDR2 as YYNGEE. V gave up 0 bases and J gave up 8 bases; unmatched junction bases: 5. The CDR3 runs to 15 residues. The CDR3 loop is CASSVVSSGSDEQFF. The CDR3 bases are TGTGCCAGCAGCGTAGTCTCTAGCGGGAGCGATGAGCAGTTCTTC.

This clonotype came up a few times. In DNA form, the CDR3 reads TGCGCCAGCAGCCAAGAGGGACTAGCGGGAGGTGCCACGCAGTATTTT. Amino acid sequence: CASSQEGLAGGATQYF. The chain carries TRBV4-3 and TRBJ2-3, with 15 bases identical to TRBD2. Germline V gene sequence: CDR1 LGHNA, CDR2 YSLEER. V lost 0 bases and J lost 9; bases outside the gene matches: 4. CDR3 length: 16 residues.

This clonotype came up many times. The chain couples TRBV20-1 to TRBJ2-1; D is possibly TRBD1 (5 bases). V dropped 4 bases and J dropped 0 bases, with 7 bases sitting between them. The CDR3 has 13 residues. Per germline, CDR1 DFQATT and CDR2 SNEGSKA (reference sequence). CDR3 sequence (DNA): TGCAGTGCTACTCAGGGCTCCTACAATGAGCAGTTCTTC. Its translation: CSATQGSYNEQFF.

This clonotype was found many times. This chain joins TRBV5-1 and TRBJ2-1; D possibly corresponds to TRBD2 (9 bases). Per germline, CDR1 SGHRS and CDR2 YFSETQ. This CDR3 region has 19 residues. Trimming left V 0 bases short and J 0 bases short, with 19 bases between. The CDR3 sequence is CASSLVGQVSGSSYNEQFF. The CDR3 DNA sequence: TGCGCCAGCAGCTTGGTGGGACAGGTTAGCGGGAGCTCCTACAATGAGCAGTTCTTC.